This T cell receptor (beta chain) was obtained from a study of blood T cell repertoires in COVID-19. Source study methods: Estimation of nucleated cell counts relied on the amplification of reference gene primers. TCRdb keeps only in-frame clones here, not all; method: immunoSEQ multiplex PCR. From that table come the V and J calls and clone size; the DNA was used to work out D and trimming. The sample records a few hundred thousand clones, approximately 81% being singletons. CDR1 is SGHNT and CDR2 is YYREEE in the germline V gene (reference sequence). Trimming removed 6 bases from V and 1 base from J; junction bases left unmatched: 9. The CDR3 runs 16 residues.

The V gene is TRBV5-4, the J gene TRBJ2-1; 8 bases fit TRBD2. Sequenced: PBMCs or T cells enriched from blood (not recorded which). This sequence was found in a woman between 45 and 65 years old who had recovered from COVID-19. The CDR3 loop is CASNLFSGSSYNEQFF. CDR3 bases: TGTGCCAGCAACCTGTTCAGCGGGAGTTCCTACAATGAGCAGTTCTTC.